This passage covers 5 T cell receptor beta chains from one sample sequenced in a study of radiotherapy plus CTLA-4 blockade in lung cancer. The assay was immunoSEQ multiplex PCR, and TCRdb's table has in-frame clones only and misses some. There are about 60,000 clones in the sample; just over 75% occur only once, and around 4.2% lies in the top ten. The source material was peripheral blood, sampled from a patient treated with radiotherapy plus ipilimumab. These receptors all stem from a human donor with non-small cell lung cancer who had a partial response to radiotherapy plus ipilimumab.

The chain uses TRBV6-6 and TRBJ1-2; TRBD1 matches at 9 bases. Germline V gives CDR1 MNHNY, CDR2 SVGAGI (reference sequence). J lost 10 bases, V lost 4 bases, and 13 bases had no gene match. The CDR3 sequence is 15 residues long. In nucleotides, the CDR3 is TGTGCCAGCAGTTCCCCCGGGACAGGGTTTAGGGTCTACACCTTC. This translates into CASSSPGTGFRVYTF.

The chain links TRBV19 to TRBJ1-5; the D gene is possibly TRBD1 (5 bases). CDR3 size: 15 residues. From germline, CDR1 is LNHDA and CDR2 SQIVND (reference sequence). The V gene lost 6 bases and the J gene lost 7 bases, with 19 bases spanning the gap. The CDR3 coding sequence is TGTGCCAGTAGAAGGTTTGGGGCCTTAGAACAGCCCCAGCATTTT. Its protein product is CASRRFGALEQPQHF.

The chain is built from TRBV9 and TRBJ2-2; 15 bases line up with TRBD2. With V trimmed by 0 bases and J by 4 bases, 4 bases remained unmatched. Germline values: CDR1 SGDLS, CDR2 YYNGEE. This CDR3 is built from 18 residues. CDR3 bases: TGTGCCAGCAGCGTAGGGACTAGCGGGGGGGCCGTCACCGGGGAGCTGTTTTTT. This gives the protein CASSVGTSGGAVTGELFF. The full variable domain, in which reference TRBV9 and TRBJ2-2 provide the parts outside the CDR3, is DSGVTQTPKHLITATGQRVTLRCSPRSGDLSVYWYQQSLDQGLQFLIQYYNGEERAKGNILERFSAQQFPDLHSELNLSSLELGDSALYFCASSVGTSGGAVTGELFFGEGSRLTVL.

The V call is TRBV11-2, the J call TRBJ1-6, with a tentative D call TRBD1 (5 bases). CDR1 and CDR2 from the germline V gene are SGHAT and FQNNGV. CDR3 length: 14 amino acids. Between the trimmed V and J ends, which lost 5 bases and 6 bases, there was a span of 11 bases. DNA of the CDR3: TGTGCCAGCAGCCGGGGGGGGAGTAATTCACCCCTCCACTTT. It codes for CASSRGGSNSPLHF.

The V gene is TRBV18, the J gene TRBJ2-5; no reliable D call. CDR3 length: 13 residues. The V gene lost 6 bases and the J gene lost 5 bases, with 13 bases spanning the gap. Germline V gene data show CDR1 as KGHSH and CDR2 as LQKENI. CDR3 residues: CASSPQVLETQYF. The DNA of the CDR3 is TGTGCCAGCTCGCCGCAGGTTCTGGAGACCCAGTACTTC.